This TCR beta chain was profiled in a study of CD8 T cells in ankylosing spondylitis. The germline CDR1 and CDR2 sequences are SGDLS and YYNGEE. V was trimmed by 3 bases and J by 8 bases, leaving 12 bases between them. The CDR3 runs 13 residues. This clonotype came up a few times. With molecular barcodes, quantitative 5'-RACE was used to make the TCR beta libraries. TCRdb re-analysed the 5' RACE reads in MiXCR, keeping a single row per CDR3 protein. The sample lists around 320,000 distinct CDR3 sequences; around 21% were seen once. The rearrangement uses TRBV9 and TRBJ2-1; D may be TRBD2 (6 bases). The TCR comes from a female donor with ankylosing spondylitis or in good health (not recorded which). Sequencing input: blood, either unsorted or a sorted T cell fraction (not recorded which). The CDR3: CASSEPGGDEQFF. CDR3 in DNA: TGTGCCAGCAGCGAGCCCGGAGGGGATGAGCAGTTCTTC.